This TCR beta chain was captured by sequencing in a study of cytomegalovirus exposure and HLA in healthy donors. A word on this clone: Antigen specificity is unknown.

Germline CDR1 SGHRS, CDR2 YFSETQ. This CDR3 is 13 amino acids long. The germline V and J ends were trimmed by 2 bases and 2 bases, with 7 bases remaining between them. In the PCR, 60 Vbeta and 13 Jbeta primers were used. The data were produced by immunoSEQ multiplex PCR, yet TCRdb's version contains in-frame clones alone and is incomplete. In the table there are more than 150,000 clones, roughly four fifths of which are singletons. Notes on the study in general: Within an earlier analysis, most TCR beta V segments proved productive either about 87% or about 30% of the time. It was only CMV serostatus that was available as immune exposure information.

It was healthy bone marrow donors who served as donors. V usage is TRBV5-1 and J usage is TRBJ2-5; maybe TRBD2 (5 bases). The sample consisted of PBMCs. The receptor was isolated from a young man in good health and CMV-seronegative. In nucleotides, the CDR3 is TGCGCCAGCAGCTTCAGGACTCAAGAGACCCAGTACTTC. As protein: CASSFRTQETQYF.